Listed here are 21 T cell receptor beta chains from one sample, sequenced in a study of OX40 agonist ivuxolimab in advanced cancers. Receptor amplification or capture employed the immunoSEQ multiplex PCR assay. TCRdb provides this immuneACCESS table in a form limited to in-frame rearrangements. Some clones are lacking; in checked studies, under half of them reflect an unresolved V gene, and why the rest are absent is not known. This sample lists around 64,000 clones; roughly 80% were detected once. About 1.2% of the sample goes to the ten largest clones. Sequenced material: CD4+ or CD8+ T cells sorted from blood, taken in a trial of the OX40 agonist ivuxolimab. Receptors were obtained from an adult with an advanced solid tumor such as melanoma, head and neck, liver or kidney cancer.

This chain connects TRBV10-3 to TRBJ1-4, with D unresolved. From germline, CDR1 is ENHRY and CDR2 SYGVKD. The CDR3 length is 12 residues. Trimming pared 3 bases from V and 15 bases from J, leaving 14 bases between. CDR3 bases: TGTGCCATCAGTGAATCTCAGGCCTCTATGTTTTTT. As protein: CAISESQASMFF.

This chain connects TRBV11-2 to TRBJ1-4; D unresolved. This CDR3 has 15 residues. V was trimmed by 5 bases and J by 2 bases, leaving 12 bases between them. The germline CDR1 and CDR2 sequences are SGHAT and FQNNGV. In DNA form, the CDR3 reads TGTGCCAGCAGCCCATTTGAAGGGACTAATGAAAAACTGTTTTTT. This codes for CASSPFEGTNEKLFF.

The chain has TRBV6-5 and TRBJ2-1; TRBD1 matches 9 bases. Germline V lookup: CDR1 MNHEY, CDR2 SVGAGI. The CDR3 sequence is 16 residues long. V shed 0 bases, J shed 7 bases, and the junction held 7 bases outside the gene matches. The CDR3 coding sequence is TGTGCCAGCAGTTACTCACAGGGGGCGTTTAGGAATGAGCAGTTCTTC. Amino acids: CASSYSQGAFRNEQFF.

V and J are TRBV5-8 and TRBJ1-1; D is ambiguous. There are 13 residues in the CDR3. V lost 0 bases, J lost 1 base, and 4 bases lay in between. Germline loops: CDR1 SGHTS, CDR2 YDEGEE. The CDR3 DNA reads as TGTGCCAGCAGCTTGGGTAGGAACACTGAAGCTTTCTTT. It encodes CASSLGRNTEAFF. The whole variable domain, filled in from reference TRBV5-8 and TRBJ1-1, reads EAGVTQSPTHLIKTRGQQATLRCSPISGHTSVYWYQQALGLGLQFLLWYDEGEERNRGNFPPRFSGRQFPNYSSELNVNALELEDSALYLCASSLGRNTEAFFGQGTRLTVV.

This clone has more than one count but fewer than ten. This chain links TRBV11-2 with TRBJ2-5, with D perhaps TRBD1 or TRBD2 (6 bases each). Trimming removed 5 bases from V and 7 bases from J, with 23 bases in between. The germline V gene encodes CDR1 SGHAT and CDR2 FQNNGV. The CDR3 has 16 residues. The CDR3 DNA reads TGTGCCAGCAGCACATCTGGGGGGCCGCCCGTGGGGACCCAGTACTTC. Encoded protein: CASSTSGGPPVGTQYF. Full variable domain (missing parts from reference TRBV11-2 and TRBJ2-5): EAGVAQSPRYKIIEKRQSVAFWCNPISGHATLYWYQQILGQGPKLLIQFQNNGVVDDSQLPKDRFSAERLKGVDSTLKIQPAKLEDSAVYLCASSTSGGPPVGTQYFGPGTRLLVL.

The rearrangement uses TRBV2 and TRBJ1-1, with TRBD1 identical over 10 bases. Germline-derived CDR1 and CDR2 are SNHLY and FYNNEI. The CDR3 length is 16 residues. V dropped 5 bases and J dropped 5; count of bases not matched to a gene: 11. The DNA for the CDR3 is TGTGCCAGCAGTCTCGGACAGGGGGAGGGAAAGACTGAAGCTTTCTTT. Translation gives CASSLGQGEGKTEAFF.

There are a few counts of this clone. The gene calls are TRBV6-1 and TRBJ1-1; 9 positions match TRBD1. Germline CDR1 and CDR2: MNHNS and SASEGT. J lost 3 bases, V lost 6 bases, and 5 bases had no gene match. The CDR3 covers 14 residues. CDR3: CASSLGTGYTEAFF. CDR3 in DNA: TGTGCCAGCAGCCTCGGGACAGGGTACACTGAAGCTTTCTTT.

V usage is TRBV4-2 and J usage is TRBJ2-1, with TRBD1 matching over 7 bases. The CDR3 totals 12 residues. V gave up 0 bases and J gave up 10 bases; unmatched junction bases: 0. From germline, CDR1 is LGHNA and CDR2 YNFKEQ. The CDR3 region has the DNA TGTGCCAGCAGCCAAGACAGGGGGGAGCAGTTCTTC. It encodes CASSQDRGEQFF.

The chain combines TRBV6-6 with TRBJ2-7, with D hard to call. CDR1 is MNHNY and CDR2 is SVGAGI in the germline V gene (reference sequence). This CDR3 comprises 13 residues. V was clipped by 0 bases and J by 4 bases, with 7 bases between them. CDR3 region: CASSYSIGYEQYF. CDR3 in DNA: TGTGCCAGCAGTTACTCGATTGGGTACGAGCAGTACTTC.

The rearrangement joins TRBV7-9 to TRBJ2-3; no clear D gene. This CDR3 has 13 amino acids. Germline-derived CDR1 and CDR2 are SEHNR and FQNEAQ (reference sequence). Deletions cut 6 bases from V and 6 bases from J, with 13 bases between. CDR3 amino acids: CASRPSGSDTQYF. For the CDR3, the DNA is TGTGCCAGCAGACCAAGTGGGTCGGATACGCAGTATTTT.

V usage is TRBV27 and J usage is TRBJ2-1, with 11 bases lining up with TRBD2. J lost 0 bases, V lost 7 bases, and 23 bases had no gene match. Germline loops: CDR1 MNHEY, CDR2 SMNVEV (reference sequence). CDR3 length: 22 amino acids. The CDR3 is CASIRLSPTSGDKGSSYNEQFF. The CDR3 bases are TGTGCCAGCATACGATTAAGTCCGACTAGCGGGGACAAGGGGAGCTCCTACAATGAGCAGTTCTTC.

This clone has only one observation. The chain is built from TRBV21-1 and TRBJ2-3. TRBV21-1 is designated a pseudogene. CDR3 size: 15 residues. CDR3 residues: CASSKTPGPTDTQYF. The CDR3 bases are TGTGCCAGCAGCAAAACTCCGGGACCCACAGATACGCAGTATTTT.

V and J are TRBV5-4 and TRBJ2-5; 11 positions agree with TRBD2. This CDR3 has 16 amino acids. The germline V gene has CDR1 SGHNT and CDR2 YYREEE (reference sequence). V shed 1 base, J shed 1 base, and the junction held 3 bases outside the gene matches. In DNA, the CDR3 is TGTGCCAGCAGCTTGCCCCTAGCGGGGGGCCAAGAGACCCAGTACTTC. This gives the protein CASSLPLAGGQETQYF.

This clone turned up a few times. V gene TRBV11-2 combines with J gene TRBJ2-5; D perhaps matches TRBD1 (6 bases). Germline V gene lookup returns CDR1 SGHAT and CDR2 FQNNGV. V was shortened by 1 base and J by 5 bases, with 14 bases between the two germline ends. The CDR3 totals 15 residues. In DNA, the CDR3 is TGTGCCAGCAGCTTAGCACAGGGTAGTTGGGAGACCCAGTACTTC. Translating it yields CASSLAQGSWETQYF.

This chain connects TRBV15 to TRBJ1-4, with D hard to call. The ends were cut back, 5 bases at V and 7 bases at J, with 17 bases in the middle. Germline lookup yields CDR1 LNHNV and CDR2 YYDKDF (reference sequence). The CDR3 totals 15 residues. The CDR3 DNA reads as TGTGCCACCAGCGGGAGGGCTAATGGAGGTGAAAAACTGTTTTTT. Its translation is CATSGRANGGEKLFF.

Only one count was recorded for this clone. The chain couples TRBV6-1 to TRBJ2-7; a weak D match, TRBD1 (6 bases). The CDR3 has 15 amino acids. Trimming took 9 bases from V and 0 from J, leaving 18 bases between them. Germline V gives CDR1 MNHNS, CDR2 SASEGT. This chain's CDR3 is CASGKQGKNSYEQYF. CDR3 bases: TGTGCCAGTGGGAAACAGGGAAAAAACTCCTACGAGCAGTACTTC.

The CDR3 coding sequence is TGCGCCAGCAGCTTGGTGGCAACAGGTTACGACTACGAGCAGTACTTC. Protein product: CASSLVATGYDYEQYF. The genes are TRBV5-1 and TRBJ2-7; TRBD1 might be the D (5 bases). V gave up 0 bases and J gave up 3 bases, with 16 bases separating them. The length of the CDR3 is 16 residues. Germline CDR1 is SGHRS and CDR2 is YFSETQ.

This chain links TRBV13 with TRBJ1-6; 9 bases align to TRBD1. The CDR3 totals 17 residues. The ends lost 5 bases at V and 4 bases at J; junction bases unmatched: 9. Germline V lookup: CDR1 PRHDT, CDR2 FYEKMQ (reference sequence). CDR3 sequence reads: CASSPSWDRVYNSPLHF. The CDR3 DNA reads as TGTGCCAGCAGCCCATCGTGGGACAGGGTTTATAATTCACCCCTCCACTTT.

The V gene is TRBV9, the J gene TRBJ2-2; 12 positions agree with TRBD2. Germline values: CDR1 SGDLS, CDR2 YYNGEE. V lost 0 bases, J lost 1 base, and 7 bases stayed unmatched. CDR3 length: 19 residues. CDR3 protein: CASSVGLAGGLGNTGELFF. CDR3 nucleotides: TGTGCCAGCAGCGTAGGTCTAGCGGGGGGGCTTGGGAACACCGGGGAGCTGTTTTTT.

Here the CDR3 DNA reads TGTGCCAGTAGTATCCAGGGTATGAGTTCGGCAGATACGCAGTATTTT. Protein: CASSIQGMSSADTQYF. This rearrangement joins TRBV19 to TRBJ2-3; D might be TRBD1 (5 bases). The CDR3 sequence is 16 residues long. Germline V lookup: CDR1 LNHDA, CDR2 SQIVND (reference sequence). V was cut by 3 bases and J by 4 bases, with 17 bases left in between. Full variable domain (missing parts from reference TRBV19 and TRBJ2-3): DGGITQSPKYLFRKEGQNVTLSCEQNLNHDAMYWYRQDPGQGLRLIYYSQIVNDFQKGDIAEGYSVSREKKESFPLTVTSAQKNPTAFYLCASSIQGMSSADTQYFGPGTRLTVL.

This chain joins TRBV7-8 and TRBJ1-1, with D tentatively TRBD1 (5 bases). Germline CDR1 and CDR2: SGHVS and FQNEAQ. CDR3 size: 15 residues. Trimming stripped 3 bases from V and 5 bases from J, with 16 bases between. CDR3 in amino acids: CASSLGTYRTTEAFF. The CDR3 DNA is TGTGCCAGCAGCTTGGGGACTTATAGAACAACTGAAGCTTTCTTT.